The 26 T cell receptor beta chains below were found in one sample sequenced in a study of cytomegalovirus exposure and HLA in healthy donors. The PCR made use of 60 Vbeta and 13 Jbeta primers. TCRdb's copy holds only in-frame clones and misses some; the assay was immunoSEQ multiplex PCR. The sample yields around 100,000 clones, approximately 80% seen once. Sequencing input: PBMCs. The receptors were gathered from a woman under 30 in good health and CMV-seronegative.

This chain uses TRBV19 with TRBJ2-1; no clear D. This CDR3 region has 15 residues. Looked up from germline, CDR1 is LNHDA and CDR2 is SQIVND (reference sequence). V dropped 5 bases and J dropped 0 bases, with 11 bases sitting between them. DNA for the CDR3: TGTGCCAGTAGTGTGGGCTCCGGCTCCTACAATGAGCAGTTCTTC. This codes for CASSVGSGSYNEQFF.

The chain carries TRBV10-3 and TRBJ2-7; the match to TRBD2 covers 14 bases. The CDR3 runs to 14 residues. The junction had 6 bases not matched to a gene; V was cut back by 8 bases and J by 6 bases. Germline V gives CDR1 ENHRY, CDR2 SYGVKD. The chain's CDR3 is CAIGLAGGGAEQYF. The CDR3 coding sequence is TGTGCCATCGGACTAGCGGGGGGTGGGGCCGAGCAGTACTTC.

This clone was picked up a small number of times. In nucleotides, the CDR3 is TGCAGCGTCGAGACAGGGTACGAAAAACTGTTTTTT. It is translated as CSVETGYEKLFF. The chain is built from TRBV29-1 and TRBJ1-4; 7 bases agree with TRBD1. The junction had 6 bases not matched to a gene; V was cut back by 6 bases and J by 8 bases. Germline V gives CDR1 SQVTM, CDR2 ANQGSEA. There are 12 residues in the CDR3.

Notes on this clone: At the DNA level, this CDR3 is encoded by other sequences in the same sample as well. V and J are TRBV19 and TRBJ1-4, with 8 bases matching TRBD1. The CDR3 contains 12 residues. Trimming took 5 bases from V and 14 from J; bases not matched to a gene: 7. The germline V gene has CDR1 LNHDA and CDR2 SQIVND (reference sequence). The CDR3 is CASSARTGKLFF. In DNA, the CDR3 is TGTGCCAGTAGTGCAAGGACAGGGAAGCTGTTTTTT.

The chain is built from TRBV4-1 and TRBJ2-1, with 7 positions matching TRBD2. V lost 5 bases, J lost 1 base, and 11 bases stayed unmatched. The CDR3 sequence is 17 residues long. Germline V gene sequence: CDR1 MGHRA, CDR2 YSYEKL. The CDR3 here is CASSGKPGGVSYNEQFF. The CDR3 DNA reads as TGCGCCAGCAGCGGTAAACCTGGGGGGGTTTCCTACAATGAGCAGTTCTTC.

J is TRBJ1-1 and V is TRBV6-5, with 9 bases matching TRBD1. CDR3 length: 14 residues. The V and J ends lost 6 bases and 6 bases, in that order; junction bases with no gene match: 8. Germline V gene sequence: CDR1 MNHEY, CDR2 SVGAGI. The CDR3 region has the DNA TGTGCCAGCAGCAACACAGGGGGCGCGGCTGAAGCTTTCTTT. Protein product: CASSNTGGAAEAFF.

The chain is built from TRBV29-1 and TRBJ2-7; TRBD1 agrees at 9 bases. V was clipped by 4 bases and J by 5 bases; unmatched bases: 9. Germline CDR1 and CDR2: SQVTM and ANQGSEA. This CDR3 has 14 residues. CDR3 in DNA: TGCAGCGTTGTCCTTGGGACAGGGTACCACGAGCAGTACTTC. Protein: CSVVLGTGYHEQYF.

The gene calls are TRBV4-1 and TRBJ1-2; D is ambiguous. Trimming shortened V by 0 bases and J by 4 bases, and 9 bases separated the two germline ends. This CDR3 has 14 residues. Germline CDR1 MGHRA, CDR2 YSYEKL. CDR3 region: CASSQDSYAYGYTF. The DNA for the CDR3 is TGCGCCAGCAGCCAAGATTCCTACGCCTATGGCTACACCTTC.

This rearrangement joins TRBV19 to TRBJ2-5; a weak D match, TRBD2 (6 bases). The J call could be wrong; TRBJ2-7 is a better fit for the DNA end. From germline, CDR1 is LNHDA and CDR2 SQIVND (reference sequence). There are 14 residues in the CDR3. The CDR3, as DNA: TGTGCCAGTAGTATTAGCGGAGACACCTACGAGCAGTACTTC. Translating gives CASSISGDTYEQYF.

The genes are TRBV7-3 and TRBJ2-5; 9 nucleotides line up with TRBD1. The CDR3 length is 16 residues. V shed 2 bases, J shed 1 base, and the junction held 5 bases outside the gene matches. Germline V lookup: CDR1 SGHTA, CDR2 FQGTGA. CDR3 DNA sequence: TGTGCCAGCAGCTTATGGGGGACAGGGTCCCAAGAGACCCAGTACTTC. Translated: CASSLWGTGSQETQYF.

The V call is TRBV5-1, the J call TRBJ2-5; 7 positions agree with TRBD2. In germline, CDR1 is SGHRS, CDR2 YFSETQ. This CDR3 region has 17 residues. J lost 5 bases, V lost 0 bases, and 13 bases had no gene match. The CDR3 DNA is TGCGCCAGCAGCTTGGGCCAGGGAGGGTTGATTGGGGAGACCCAGTACTTC. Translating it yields CASSLGQGGLIGETQYF.

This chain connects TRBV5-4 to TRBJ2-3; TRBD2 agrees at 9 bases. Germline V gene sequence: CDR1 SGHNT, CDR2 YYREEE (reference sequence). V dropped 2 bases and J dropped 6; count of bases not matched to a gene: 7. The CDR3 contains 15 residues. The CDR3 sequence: CASSFPSGTLDTQYF. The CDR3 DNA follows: TGTGCCAGCAGCTTCCCTAGCGGGACGTTGGATACGCAGTATTTT.

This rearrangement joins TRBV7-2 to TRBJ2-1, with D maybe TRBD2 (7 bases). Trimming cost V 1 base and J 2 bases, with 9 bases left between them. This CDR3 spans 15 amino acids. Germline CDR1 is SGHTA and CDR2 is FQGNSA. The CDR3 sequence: CASSLEGGAYNEQFF. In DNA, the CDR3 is TGTGCCAGCAGCTTAGAGGGGGGGGCCTACAATGAGCAGTTCTTC.

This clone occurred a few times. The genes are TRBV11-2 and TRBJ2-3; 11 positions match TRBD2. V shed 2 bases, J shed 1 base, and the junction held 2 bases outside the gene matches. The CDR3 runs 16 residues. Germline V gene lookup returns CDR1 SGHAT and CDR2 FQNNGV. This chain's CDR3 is CASSLLGLAGTDTQYF. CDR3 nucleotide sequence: TGTGCCAGCAGCTTATTGGGACTAGCGGGCACAGATACGCAGTATTTT.

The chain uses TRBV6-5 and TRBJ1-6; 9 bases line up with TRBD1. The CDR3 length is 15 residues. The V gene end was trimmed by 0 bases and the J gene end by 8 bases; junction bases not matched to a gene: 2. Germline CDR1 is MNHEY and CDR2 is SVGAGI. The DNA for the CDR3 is TGTGCCAGCAGTTACTCCACAGGGGGCCATTCACCCCTCCACTTT. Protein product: CASSYSTGGHSPLHF.

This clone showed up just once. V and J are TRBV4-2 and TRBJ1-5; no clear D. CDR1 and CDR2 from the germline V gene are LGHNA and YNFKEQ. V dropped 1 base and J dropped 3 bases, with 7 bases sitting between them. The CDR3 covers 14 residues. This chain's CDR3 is CASSQGSDNQPQHF. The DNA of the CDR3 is TGTGCCAGCAGCCAAGGCTCAGACAATCAGCCCCAGCATTTT.

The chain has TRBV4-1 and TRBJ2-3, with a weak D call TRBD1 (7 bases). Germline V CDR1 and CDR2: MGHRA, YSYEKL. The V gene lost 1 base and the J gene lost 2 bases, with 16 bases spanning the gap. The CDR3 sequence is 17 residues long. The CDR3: CASSQVPGRGDTDTQYF. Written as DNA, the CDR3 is TGCGCCAGCAGCCAAGTCCCTGGCAGGGGGGACACAGATACGCAGTATTTT.

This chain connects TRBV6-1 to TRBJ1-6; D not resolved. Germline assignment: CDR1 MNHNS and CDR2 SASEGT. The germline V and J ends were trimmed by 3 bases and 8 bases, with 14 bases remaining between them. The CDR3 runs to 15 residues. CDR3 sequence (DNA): TGTGCCAGCAGTGAGAGGGTTCCTTTGGATTCACCCCTCCACTTT. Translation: CASSERVPLDSPLHF.

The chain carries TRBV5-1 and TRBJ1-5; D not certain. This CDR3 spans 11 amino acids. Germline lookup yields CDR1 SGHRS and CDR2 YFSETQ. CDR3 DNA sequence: TGCGCGCAGTATCGTAATCAGCCCCAGCATTTT. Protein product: CAQYRNQPQHF.

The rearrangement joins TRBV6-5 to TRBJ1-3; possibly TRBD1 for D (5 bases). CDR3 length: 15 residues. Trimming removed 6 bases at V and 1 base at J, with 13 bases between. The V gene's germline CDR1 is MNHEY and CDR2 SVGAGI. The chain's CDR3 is CASSRGGESGNTIYF. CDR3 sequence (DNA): TGTGCCAGCAGCCGTGGGGGGGAGTCTGGAAACACCATATATTTT.

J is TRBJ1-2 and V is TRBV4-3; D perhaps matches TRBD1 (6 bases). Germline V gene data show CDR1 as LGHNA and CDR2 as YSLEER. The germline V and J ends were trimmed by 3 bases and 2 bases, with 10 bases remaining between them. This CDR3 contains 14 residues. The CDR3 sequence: CASSQLRGNYGYTF. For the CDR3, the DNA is TGCGCCAGCAGCCAGTTGAGGGGGAACTATGGCTACACCTTC.

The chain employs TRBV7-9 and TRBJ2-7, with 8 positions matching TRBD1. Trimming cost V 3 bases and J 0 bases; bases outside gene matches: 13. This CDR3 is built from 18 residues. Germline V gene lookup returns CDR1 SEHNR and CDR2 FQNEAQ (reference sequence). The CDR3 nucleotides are TGTGCCAGCAGCTTCGGTTATCCATACAGGGGGATCTCCTACGAGCAGTACTTC. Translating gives CASSFGYPYRGISYEQYF.

CDR3 nucleotides: TGTGCCATCAGCGGTCTAGCGGGGGACTCCTACGAGCAGTACTTC. Residues: CAISGLAGDSYEQYF. The chain is built from TRBV10-3 and TRBJ2-7; 10 bases are shared with TRBD2. Germline-derived CDR1 and CDR2 are ENHRY and SYGVKD. The V and J ends lost 6 bases and 0 bases, in that order; junction bases with no gene match: 5. The CDR3 sequence is 15 residues long.

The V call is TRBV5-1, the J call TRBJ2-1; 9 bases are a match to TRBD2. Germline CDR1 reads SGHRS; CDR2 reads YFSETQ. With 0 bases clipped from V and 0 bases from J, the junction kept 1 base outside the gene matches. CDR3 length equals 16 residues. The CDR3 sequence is CASSLGGGASYNEQFF. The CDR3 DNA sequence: TGCGCCAGCAGCTTGGGCGGGGGGGCCTCCTACAATGAGCAGTTCTTC.

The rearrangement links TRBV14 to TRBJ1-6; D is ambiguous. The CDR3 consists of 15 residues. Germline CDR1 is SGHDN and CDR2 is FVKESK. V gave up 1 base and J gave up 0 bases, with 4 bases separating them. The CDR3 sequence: CASSQGHSYNSPLHF. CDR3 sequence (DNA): TGTGCCAGCAGCCAAGGGCACTCCTATAATTCACCCCTCCACTTT.

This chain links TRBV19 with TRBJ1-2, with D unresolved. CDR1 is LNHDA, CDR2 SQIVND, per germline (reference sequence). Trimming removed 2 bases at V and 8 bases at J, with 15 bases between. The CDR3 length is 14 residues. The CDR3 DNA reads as TGTGCCAGTAGTATATTGGTGGGAGGGAGCGGCTACACCTTC. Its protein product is CASSILVGGSGYTF.